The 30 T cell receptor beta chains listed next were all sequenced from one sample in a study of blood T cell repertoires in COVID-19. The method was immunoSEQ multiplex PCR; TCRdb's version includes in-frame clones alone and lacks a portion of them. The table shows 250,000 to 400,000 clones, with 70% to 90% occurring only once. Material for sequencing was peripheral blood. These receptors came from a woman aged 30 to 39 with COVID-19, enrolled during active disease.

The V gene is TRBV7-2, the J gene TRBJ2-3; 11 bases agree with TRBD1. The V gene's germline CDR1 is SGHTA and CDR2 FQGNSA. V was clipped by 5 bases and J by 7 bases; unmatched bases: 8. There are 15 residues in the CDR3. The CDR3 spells CASSNTGTGGNTQYF. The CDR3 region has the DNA TGTGCCAGCAGCAATACCGGGACAGGGGGTAATACGCAGTATTTT. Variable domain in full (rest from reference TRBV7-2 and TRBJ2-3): GAGVSQSPSNKVTEKGKDVELRCDPISGHTALYWYRQSLGQGLEFLIYFQGNSAPDKSGLPSDRFSAERTGGSVSTLTIQRTQQEDSAVYLCASSNTGTGGNTQYFGPGTRLTVL.

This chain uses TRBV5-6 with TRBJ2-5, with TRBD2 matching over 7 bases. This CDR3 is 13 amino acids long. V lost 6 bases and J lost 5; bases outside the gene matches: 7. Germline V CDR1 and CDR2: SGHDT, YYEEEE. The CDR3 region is CASTLAGFETQYF. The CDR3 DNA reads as TGTGCCAGCACCTTAGCGGGTTTCGAGACCCAGTACTTC.

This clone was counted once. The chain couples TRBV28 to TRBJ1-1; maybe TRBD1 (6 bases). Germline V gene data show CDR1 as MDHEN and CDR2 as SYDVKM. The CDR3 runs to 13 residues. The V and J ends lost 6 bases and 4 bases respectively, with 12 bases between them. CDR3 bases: TGTGCCAGCAGGATACAGGGTTTCACTGAAGCTTTCTTT. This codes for CASRIQGFTEAFF.

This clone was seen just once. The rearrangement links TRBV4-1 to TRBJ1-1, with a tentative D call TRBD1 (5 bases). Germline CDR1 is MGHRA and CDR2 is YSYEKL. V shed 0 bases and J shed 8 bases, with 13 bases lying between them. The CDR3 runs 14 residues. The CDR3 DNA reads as TGCGCCAGCAGCCAAGAAGACCGGGGGAGCGAAGCTTTCTTT. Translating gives CASSQEDRGSEAFF.

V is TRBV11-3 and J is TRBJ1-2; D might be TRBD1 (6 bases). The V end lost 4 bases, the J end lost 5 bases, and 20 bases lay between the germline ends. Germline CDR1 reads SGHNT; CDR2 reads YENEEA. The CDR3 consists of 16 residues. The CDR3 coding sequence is TGTGCCAGCAGCTCCACAGGACAGCCACGAGGTTATGGCTACACCTTC. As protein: CASSSTGQPRGYGYTF.

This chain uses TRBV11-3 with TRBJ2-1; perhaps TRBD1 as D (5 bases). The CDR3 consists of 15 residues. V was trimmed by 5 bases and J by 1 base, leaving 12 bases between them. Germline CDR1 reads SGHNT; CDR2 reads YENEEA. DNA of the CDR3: TGTGCCAGCAGCCGCGGAAGGGGTTCCTACAATGAGCAGTTCTTC. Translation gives CASSRGRGSYNEQFF.

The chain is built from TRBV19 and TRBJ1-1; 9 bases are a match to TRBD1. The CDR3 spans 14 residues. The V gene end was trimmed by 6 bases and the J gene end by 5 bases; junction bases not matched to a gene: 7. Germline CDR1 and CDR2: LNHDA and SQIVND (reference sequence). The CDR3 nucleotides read TGTGCCAGTAGGGCGTGGACAGGGGTGACTGAAGCTTTCTTT. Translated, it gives CASRAWTGVTEAFF. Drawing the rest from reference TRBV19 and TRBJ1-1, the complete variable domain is DGGITQSPKYLFRKEGQNVTLSCEQNLNHDAMYWYRQDPGQGLRLIYYSQIVNDFQKGDIAEGYSVSREKKESFPLTVTSAQKNPTAFYLCASRAWTGVTEAFFGQGTRLTVV.

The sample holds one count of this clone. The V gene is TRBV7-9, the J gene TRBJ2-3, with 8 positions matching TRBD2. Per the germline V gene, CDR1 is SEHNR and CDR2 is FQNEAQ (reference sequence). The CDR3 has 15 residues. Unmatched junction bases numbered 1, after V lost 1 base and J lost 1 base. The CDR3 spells CASSLVSGGTDTQYF. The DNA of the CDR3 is TGTGCCAGCAGCTTAGTTAGCGGGGGCACAGATACGCAGTATTTT.

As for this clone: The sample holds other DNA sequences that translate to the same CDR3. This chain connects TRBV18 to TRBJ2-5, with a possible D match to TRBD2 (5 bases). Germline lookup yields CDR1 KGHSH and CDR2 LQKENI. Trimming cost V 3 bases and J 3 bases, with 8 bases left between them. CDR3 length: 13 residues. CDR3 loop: CASSPGIEETQYF. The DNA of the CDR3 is TGTGCCAGCTCACCCGGGATTGAAGAGACCCAGTACTTC.

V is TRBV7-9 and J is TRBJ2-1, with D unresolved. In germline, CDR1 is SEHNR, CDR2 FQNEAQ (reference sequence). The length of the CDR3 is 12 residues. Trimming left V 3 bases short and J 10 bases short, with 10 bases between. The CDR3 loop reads CASSFSNREQFF. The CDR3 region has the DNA TGTGCCAGCAGCTTTTCCAACCGGGAGCAGTTCTTC.

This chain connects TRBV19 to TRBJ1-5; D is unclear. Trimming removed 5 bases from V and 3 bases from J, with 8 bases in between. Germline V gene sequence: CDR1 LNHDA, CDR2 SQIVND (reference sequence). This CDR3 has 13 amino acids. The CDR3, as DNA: TGTGCCAGTAGTCTGGGCCTCAATCAGCCCCAGCATTTT. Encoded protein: CASSLGLNQPQHF.

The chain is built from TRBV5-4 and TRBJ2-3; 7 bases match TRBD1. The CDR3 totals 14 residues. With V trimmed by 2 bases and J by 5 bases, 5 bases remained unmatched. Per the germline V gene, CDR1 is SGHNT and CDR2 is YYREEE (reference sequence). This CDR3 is CASSLGAGGDTQYF. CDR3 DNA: TGTGCCAGCAGCTTAGGGGCAGGGGGAGATACGCAGTATTTT.

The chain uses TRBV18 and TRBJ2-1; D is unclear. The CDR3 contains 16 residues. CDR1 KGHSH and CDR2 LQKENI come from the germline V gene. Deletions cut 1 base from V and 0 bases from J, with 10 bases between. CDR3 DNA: TGTGCCAGCTCACCACAGCGCGCTAGCTCCTACAATGAGCAGTTCTTC. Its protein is CASSPQRASSYNEQFF.

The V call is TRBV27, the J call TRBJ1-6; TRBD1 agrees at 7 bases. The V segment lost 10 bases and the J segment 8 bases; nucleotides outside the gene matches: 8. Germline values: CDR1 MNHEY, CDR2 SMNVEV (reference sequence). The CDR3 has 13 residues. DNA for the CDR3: TGTGCCACCGCTGACAGGGATTATTCACCCCTCCACTTT. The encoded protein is CATADRDYSPLHF.

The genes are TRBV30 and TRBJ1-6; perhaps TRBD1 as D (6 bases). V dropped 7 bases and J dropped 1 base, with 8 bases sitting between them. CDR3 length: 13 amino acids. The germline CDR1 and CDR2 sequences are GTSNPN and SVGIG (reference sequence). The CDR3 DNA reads TGTGCCTACAGGGAATCCTATAATTCACCCCTCCACTTT. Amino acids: CAYRESYNSPLHF.

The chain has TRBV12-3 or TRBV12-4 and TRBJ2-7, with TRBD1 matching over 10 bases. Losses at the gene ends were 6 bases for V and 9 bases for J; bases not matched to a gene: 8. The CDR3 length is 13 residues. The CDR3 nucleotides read TGTGCCAGCAGACCCGGGACAGGGGTATGGCAGTACTTC. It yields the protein CASRPGTGVWQYF.

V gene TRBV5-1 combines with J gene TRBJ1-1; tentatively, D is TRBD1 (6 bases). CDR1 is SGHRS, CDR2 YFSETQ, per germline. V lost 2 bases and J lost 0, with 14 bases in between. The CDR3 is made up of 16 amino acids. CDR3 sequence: CASSFVGGQMNTEAFF. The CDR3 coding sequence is TGCGCCAGCAGCTTCGTGGGGGGGCAAATGAACACTGAAGCTTTCTTT.

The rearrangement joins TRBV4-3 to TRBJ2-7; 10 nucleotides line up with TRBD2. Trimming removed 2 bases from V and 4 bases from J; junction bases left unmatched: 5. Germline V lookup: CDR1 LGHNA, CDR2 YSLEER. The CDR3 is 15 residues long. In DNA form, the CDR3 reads TGCGCCAGCAGCCAACTAGCGGGGGCCCCTTACGAGCAGTACTTC. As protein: CASSQLAGAPYEQYF.

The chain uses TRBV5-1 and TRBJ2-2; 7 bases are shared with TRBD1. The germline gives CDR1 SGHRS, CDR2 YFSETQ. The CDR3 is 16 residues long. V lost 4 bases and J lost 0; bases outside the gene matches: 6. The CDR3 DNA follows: TGCGCCAGCAGCGGGGACAGCCTTACGAACACCGGGGAGCTGTTTTTT. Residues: CASSGDSLTNTGELFF. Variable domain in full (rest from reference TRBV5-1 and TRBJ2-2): KAGVTQTPRYLIKTRGQQVTLSCSPISGHRSVSWYQQTPGQGLQFLFEYFSETQRNKGNFPGRFSGRQFSNSRSEMNVSTLELGDSALYLCASSGDSLTNTGELFFGEGSRLTVL.

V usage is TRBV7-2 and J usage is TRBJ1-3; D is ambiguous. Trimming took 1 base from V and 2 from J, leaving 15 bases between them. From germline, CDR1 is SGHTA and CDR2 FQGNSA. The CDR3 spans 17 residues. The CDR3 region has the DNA TGTGCCAGCAGCTTAGAGAGGCTTGGGTCTGCTGGAAACACCATATATTTT. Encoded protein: CASSLERLGSAGNTIYF.

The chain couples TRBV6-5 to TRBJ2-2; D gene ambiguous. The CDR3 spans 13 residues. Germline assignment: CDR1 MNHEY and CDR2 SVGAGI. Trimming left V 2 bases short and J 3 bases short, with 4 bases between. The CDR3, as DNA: TGTGCCAGCAGTTACCACTACACCGGGGAGCTGTTTTTT. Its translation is CASSYHYTGELFF.

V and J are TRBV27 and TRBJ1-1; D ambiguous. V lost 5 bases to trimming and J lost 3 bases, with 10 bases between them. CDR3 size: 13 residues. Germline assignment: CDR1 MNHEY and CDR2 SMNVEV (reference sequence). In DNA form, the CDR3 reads TGTGCCAGCAGTGGAGGAGGGTACACTGAAGCTTTCTTT. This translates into CASSGGGYTEAFF.

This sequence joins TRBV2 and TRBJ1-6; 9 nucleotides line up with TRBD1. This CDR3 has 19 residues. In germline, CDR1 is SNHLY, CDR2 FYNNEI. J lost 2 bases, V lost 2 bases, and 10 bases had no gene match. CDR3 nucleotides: TGTGCCAGCAGTGAAAAAGGGCCACAGGGGGCCCCCTATAATTCACCCCTCCACTTT. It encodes CASSEKGPQGAPYNSPLHF.

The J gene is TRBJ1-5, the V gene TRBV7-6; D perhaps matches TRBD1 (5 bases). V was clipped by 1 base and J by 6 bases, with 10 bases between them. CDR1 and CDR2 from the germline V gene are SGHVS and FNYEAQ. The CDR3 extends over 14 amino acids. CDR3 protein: CASSLGGVRQPQHF. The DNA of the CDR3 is TGTGCCAGCAGCTTAGGGGGGGTCCGTCAGCCCCAGCATTTT.

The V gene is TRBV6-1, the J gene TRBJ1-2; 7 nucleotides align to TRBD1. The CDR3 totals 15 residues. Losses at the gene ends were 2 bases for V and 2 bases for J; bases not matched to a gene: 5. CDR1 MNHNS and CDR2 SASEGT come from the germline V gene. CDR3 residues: CASSELATGNYGYTF. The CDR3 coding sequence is TGTGCCAGCAGTGAATTGGCGACAGGGAACTATGGCTACACCTTC.

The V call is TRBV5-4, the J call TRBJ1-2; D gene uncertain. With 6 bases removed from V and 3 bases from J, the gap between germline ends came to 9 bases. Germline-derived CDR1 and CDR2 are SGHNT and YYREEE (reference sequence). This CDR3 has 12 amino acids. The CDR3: CASKERDYGYTF. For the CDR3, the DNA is TGTGCCAGCAAAGAGCGGGACTATGGCTACACCTTC.

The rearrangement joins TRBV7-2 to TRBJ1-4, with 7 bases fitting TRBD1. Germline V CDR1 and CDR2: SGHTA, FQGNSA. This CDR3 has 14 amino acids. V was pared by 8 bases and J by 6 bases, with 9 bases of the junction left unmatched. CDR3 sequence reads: CASRPGTVYEKLFF. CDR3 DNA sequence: TGTGCCAGCCGGCCCGGGACAGTGTATGAAAAACTGTTTTTT.

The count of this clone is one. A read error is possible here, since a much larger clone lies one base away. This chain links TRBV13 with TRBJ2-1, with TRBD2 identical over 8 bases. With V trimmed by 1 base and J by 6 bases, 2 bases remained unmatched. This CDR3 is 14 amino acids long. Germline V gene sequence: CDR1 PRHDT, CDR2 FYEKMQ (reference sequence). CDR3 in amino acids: CASSLAGGLNEQFF. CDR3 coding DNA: TGTGCCAGCAGCTTAGCGGGGGGGCTCAATGAGCAGTTCTTC.

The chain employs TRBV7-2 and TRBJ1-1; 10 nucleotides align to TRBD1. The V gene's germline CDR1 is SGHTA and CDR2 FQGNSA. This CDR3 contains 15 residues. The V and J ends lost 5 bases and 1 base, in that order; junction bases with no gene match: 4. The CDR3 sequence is CASSPWTGGNTEAFF. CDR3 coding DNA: TGTGCCAGCAGCCCCTGGACAGGGGGGAACACTGAAGCTTTCTTT.

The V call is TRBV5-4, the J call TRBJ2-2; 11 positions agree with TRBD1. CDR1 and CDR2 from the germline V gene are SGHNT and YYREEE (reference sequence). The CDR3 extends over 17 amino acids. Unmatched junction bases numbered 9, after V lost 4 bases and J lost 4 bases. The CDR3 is CASSLDPGQGVTGELFF. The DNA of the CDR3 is TGTGCCAGCAGCCTGGATCCGGGACAGGGGGTCACCGGGGAGCTGTTTTTT.